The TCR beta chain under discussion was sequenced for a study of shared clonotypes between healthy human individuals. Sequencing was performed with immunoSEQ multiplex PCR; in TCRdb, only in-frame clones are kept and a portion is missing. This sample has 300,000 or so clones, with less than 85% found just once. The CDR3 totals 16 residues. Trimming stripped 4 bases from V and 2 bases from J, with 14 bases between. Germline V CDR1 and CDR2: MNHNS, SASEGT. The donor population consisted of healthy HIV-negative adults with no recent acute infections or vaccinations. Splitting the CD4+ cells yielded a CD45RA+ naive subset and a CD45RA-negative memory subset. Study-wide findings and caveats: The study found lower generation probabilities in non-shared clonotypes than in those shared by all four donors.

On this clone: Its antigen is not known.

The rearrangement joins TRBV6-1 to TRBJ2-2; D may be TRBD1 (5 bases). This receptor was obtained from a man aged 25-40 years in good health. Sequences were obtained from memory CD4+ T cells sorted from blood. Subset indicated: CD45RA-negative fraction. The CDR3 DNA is TGTGCCAGCAGTGTAGCAGGGAAGATAAACACCGGGGAGCTGTTTTTT. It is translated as CASSVAGKINTGELFF.